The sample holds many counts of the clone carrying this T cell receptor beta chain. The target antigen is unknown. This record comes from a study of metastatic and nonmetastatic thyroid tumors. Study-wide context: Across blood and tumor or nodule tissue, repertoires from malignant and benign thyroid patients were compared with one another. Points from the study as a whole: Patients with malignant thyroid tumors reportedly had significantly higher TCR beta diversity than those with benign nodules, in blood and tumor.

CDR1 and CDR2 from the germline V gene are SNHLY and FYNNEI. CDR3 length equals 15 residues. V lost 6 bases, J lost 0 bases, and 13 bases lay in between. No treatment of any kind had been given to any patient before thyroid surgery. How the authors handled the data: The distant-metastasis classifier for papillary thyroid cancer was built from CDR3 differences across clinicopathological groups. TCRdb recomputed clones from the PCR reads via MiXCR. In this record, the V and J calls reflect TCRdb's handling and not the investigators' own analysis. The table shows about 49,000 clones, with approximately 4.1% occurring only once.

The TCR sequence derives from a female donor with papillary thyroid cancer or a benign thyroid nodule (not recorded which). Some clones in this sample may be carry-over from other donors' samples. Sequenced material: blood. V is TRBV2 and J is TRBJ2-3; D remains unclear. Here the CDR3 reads CASRGLITSTDTQYF. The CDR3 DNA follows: TGTGCCAGCAGAGGGCTTATCACTAGCACAGATACGCAGTATTTT.